This TCR beta chain is from a study of blood T cell repertoires in COVID-19. About the research overall: COVID-19 samples from acute and convalescent phases originated in the United States, Italy and Spain.

Patients from Seattle were sampled longitudinally, starting during active infection. Per the original data handling: Cell counts per sample came from amplifying reference gene primers. TCRdb's table, derived via immunoSEQ multiplex PCR, lists solely in-frame clones and lacks some. That table furnishes V, J and clone size, whereas the DNA furnished D and trimming. The table lists hundreds of thousands of clones, roughly 90% of them singletons, with approximately 3% in the top ten. The V gene lost 5 bases and the J gene lost 1 base, with 12 bases spanning the gap. The CDR3 spans 15 residues. Germline-derived CDR1 and CDR2 are SEHNR and FQNEAQ (reference sequence).

Sequenced sample: peripheral blood. This receptor was obtained from a woman aged 30 to 39 with COVID-19, enrolled during active disease. This chain connects TRBV7-9 to TRBJ2-4; TRBD1 might be the D (5 bases). This CDR3 reads CASSQGVAAKNIQYF. CDR3 nucleotide sequence: TGTGCCAGCAGCCAAGGGGTGGCGGCCAAAAACATTCAGTACTTC.